The 10 T cell receptor beta chains listed next were all sequenced from one sample in a study of blood T cell repertoires in COVID-19. Method: immunoSEQ multiplex PCR; TCRdb's copy keeps in-frame clones and lacks some. In the table there are fewer than 200,000 clones, about 83% of which are singletons. Sequencing was performed on peripheral blood. All receptors derive from a man aged 55 to 69 with acute or convalescent COVID-19.

CDR3 coding DNA: TGTGCCAGCAGTTACCGCGGGACCGGGCAGGGTATCTACGAGCAGTACTTC. Its protein product is CASSYRGTGQGIYEQYF. This rearrangement joins TRBV6-2 or TRBV6-3 to TRBJ2-7, with D possibly being TRBD2 (6 bases). V dropped 2 bases and J dropped 3 bases, with 20 bases sitting between them. This CDR3 comprises 17 residues. Germline V gene lookup returns CDR1 MNHEY and CDR2 SVGEGT.

This clone has a single count. The chain couples TRBV6-2 or TRBV6-3 to TRBJ1-1; the match to TRBD1 covers 8 bases. This CDR3 spans 17 amino acids. The V gene's germline CDR1 is MNHEY and CDR2 SVGEGT. Losses at the gene ends were 2 bases for V and 4 bases for J; bases not matched to a gene: 12. In nucleotides, the CDR3 is TGTGCCAGCAGTTACCCTGGGACAGGCCCCAAGGGCACTGAAGCTTTCTTT. Translated: CASSYPGTGPKGTEAFF.

The rearrangement links TRBV6-5 to TRBJ1-2; the match to TRBD1 covers 8 bases. The CDR3 spans 14 residues. With 7 bases clipped from V and 0 bases from J, the junction kept 4 bases outside the gene matches. Per the germline V gene, CDR1 is MNHEY and CDR2 is SVGAGI. The CDR3 nucleotides read TGTGCCAGCACCTGGACAGGGACTAACTATGGCTACACCTTC. Translation gives CASTWTGTNYGYTF.

The chain carries TRBV5-8 and TRBJ2-1; D gene unclear. Germline loops: CDR1 SGHTS, CDR2 YDEGEE. This CDR3 is 15 amino acids long. Trimming left V 0 bases short and J 0 bases short, with 7 bases between. The CDR3, as DNA: TGTGCCAGCAGCTTGGATGTCTCCTCCTACAATGAGCAGTTCTTC. It codes for CASSLDVSSYNEQFF.

The gene calls are TRBV3-1 (or the pseudogene TRBV3-2) and TRBJ1-2; D is unclear. CDR3 length equals 14 residues. Germline-derived CDR1 and CDR2 are LGHDT and YNNKEL (reference sequence). With 4 bases removed from V and 8 bases from J, the gap between germline ends came to 17 bases. DNA for the CDR3: TGTGCCAGCAGCCCAAGGAATGGAGGGCGGGGCTACACCTTC. The encoded protein is CASSPRNGGRGYTF.

Remarks on this clone: A read error may be the cause here, since a much bigger clone is one base away. The same CDR3 arises from other DNA sequences in this sample as well. This sequence joins TRBV6-2 or TRBV6-3 and TRBJ2-7; D remains unclear. The V gene lost 5 bases and the J gene lost 3 bases, with 5 bases spanning the gap. This CDR3 is 11 amino acids long. Germline V lookup: CDR1 MNHEY, CDR2 SVGEGT. This CDR3 is CASSRSYEQYF. Written as DNA, the CDR3 is TGTGCCAGCAGTCGCAGCTACGAGCAGTACTTC.

The V and J genes are TRBV12-3 or TRBV12-4 and TRBJ2-7, with D tentatively TRBD2 (6 bases). V was pared by 5 bases and J by 3 bases, with 11 bases between. The CDR3 consists of 13 residues. For the CDR3, the DNA is TGTGCCAGCAGTGGCGGGGCCCTCTACGAGCAGTACTTC. It encodes CASSGGALYEQYF.

This chain links TRBV19 with TRBJ1-1; D possibly corresponds to TRBD1 (5 bases). The CDR3 is 13 residues long. The ends were cut back, 6 bases at V and 5 bases at J, with 13 bases in the middle. CDR1 and CDR2 from the germline V gene are LNHDA and SQIVND (reference sequence). CDR3 coding DNA: TGTGCCAGTAGAATGATAGGGGAAACTGAAGCTTTCTTT. Its translation is CASRMIGETEAFF.

CDR3 in DNA: TGTGCCAGCAGCCTCGGGACAGGGGGAAGCAATCAGCCCCAGCATTTT. As protein: CASSLGTGGSNQPQHF. The chain has TRBV9 and TRBJ1-5; 11 bases fit TRBD1. Germline-derived CDR1 and CDR2 are SGDLS and YYNGEE. With V trimmed by 4 bases and J by 1 base, 4 bases remained unmatched. The CDR3 has 16 residues.

The chain couples TRBV29-1 to TRBJ2-7; no definite D call. The CDR3 loop spans 11 amino acids. Germline V gene sequence: CDR1 SQVTM, CDR2 ANQGSEA. V lost 2 bases and J 3 bases, leaving 5 bases between the germline ends. The CDR3 DNA follows: TGCAGCGTTGAATCAGACTACGAGCAGTACTTC. This encodes CSVESDYEQYF.